This is a list of T cell receptor beta chains from one sample in a study of blood T cell repertoires in COVID-19. Generated by immunoSEQ multiplex PCR, the TCRdb table keeps only in-frame clones and is missing some. The sample lists over 400,000 clones, roughly nine tenths occurring once. Sequencing was performed on PBMCs or T cells enriched from blood (not recorded which). Receptors originate from a woman aged 60 to 75 who had recovered from COVID-19. CDR3s include the opening cysteine and the closing phenylalanine or tryptophan. The D gene is left open where the match is weak. Rows may omit the clone size; those that give it use once, few, many or a size class.

TRBV28	.	TRBD1	TRBJ1-2	CASSANSGGLSYGYTF	TGTGCCAGCAGTGCTAACTCAGGGGGCCTGAGCTATGGCTACACCTTC
TRBV19	.	.	TRBJ2-3	CAGASAPAPIIQSTDTQYF	TGTGCCGGTGCAAGCGCCCCGGCGCCGATTATACAAAGCACAGATACGCAGTATTTT
TRBV3-1/TRBV3-2	.	TRBD1	TRBJ1-2	CASSRDRGQTNYGYTF	TGTGCCAGCAGCCGGGACAGGGGGCAAACTAACTATGGCTACACCTTC
TRBV14	.	.	TRBJ1-1	CASSQSSGAFF	TGTGCCAGCAGCCAAAGTTCAGGTGCTTTCTTT
TRBV3-1/TRBV3-2	.	TRBD1	TRBJ2-3	CASSLGQGNYPQYF	TGTGCCAGCAGCCTGGGACAGGGCAATTATCCGCAGTATTTT
TRBV2	.	.	TRBJ2-6	CVSGGESGANVLTF	TGTGTTAGCGGAGGGGAATCTGGGGCCAACGTCCTGACTTTC
TRBV2	.	.	TRBJ1-6	CASSEPKRNSPLHF	TGTGCCAGCAGTGAACCCAAGAGAAATTCACCCCTCCACTTT
TRBV5-1	.	TRBD2	TRBJ2-5	CASRLAGGAETQYF	TGCGCCAGCAGGCTAGCGGGGGGCGCAGAGACCCAGTACTTC
TRBV3-1/TRBV3-2	.	TRBD1	TRBJ1-4	CASSEGGRGYEKLFF	TGTGCCAGCAGCGAAGGGGGCAGGGGATATGAAAAACTGTTTTTT
TRBV6-5	.	TRBD1	TRBJ2-7	CASSYRQGVGYEQYF	TGTGCCAGCAGTTACAGGCAGGGGGTCGGGTACGAGCAGTACTTC
TRBV7-9	.	TRBD1	TRBJ1-1	CASSLPRDRGYLNTEAFF	TGTGCCAGCAGCTTACCACGGGACAGGGGCTACTTAAACACTGAAGCTTTCTTT
TRBV2	.	.	TRBJ2-2	CASGRAGGTGELFF	TGTGCCAGCGGAAGGGCAGGGGGGACCGGGGAGCTGTTTTTT
TRBV29-1	.	TRBD1	TRBJ2-5	CSVGTGTETQYF	TGCAGCGTTGGGACAGGGACGGAGACCCAGTACTTC
TRBV2	.	TRBD1	TRBJ2-5	CARRKRTGKEETQYF	TGTGCCCGACGTAAGAGGACAGGGAAGGAAGAGACCCAGTACTTC
TRBV5-4	.	TRBD1	TRBJ2-6	CASRPKQGAFSGANVLTF	TGTGCCAGCAGACCAAAACAGGGGGCCTTCTCTGGGGCCAACGTCCTGACTTTC
TRBV6-5	.	TRBD2	TRBJ2-7	CASSYTLAGVYEQYF	TGTGCCAGCAGTTACACCCTAGCGGGGGTCTACGAGCAGTACTTC
TRBV5-1	once	TRBD1	TRBJ1-2	CASSLGTGIWGYTF	TGCGCCAGCAGCTTAGGGACAGGGATCTGGGGCTACACCTTC
TRBV5-1	few	.	TRBJ1-3	CASSLAGASSGNTIYF	TGCGCCAGCAGCTTGGCAGGGGCCTCCTCTGGAAACACCATATATTTT
TRBV4-1	.	.	TRBJ1-5	CASSLQGRHQPQHF	TGCGCCAGCAGCCTCCAGGGGCGGCATCAGCCCCAGCATTTT
TRBV11-2	.	.	TRBJ1-2	CASSLVIGGPGYGYTF	TGTGCCAGCAGCTTAGTAATCGGGGGGCCCGGCTATGGCTACACCTTC
TRBV18	.	TRBD1	TRBJ1-5	CASSRTGEGNQPQHF	TGTGCCAGCTCACGGACAGGGGAGGGCAATCAGCCCCAGCATTTT
TRBV2	few	TRBD1	TRBJ1-2	CASRLGQGGYTF	TGTGCCAGCAGGTTAGGACAGGGTGGCTACACCTTC
TRBV5-6	.	.	TRBJ1-2	CASSPALTEIYGYTF	TGTGCCAGCAGCCCCGCCCTCACAGAAATCTATGGCTACACCTTC